Below are 8 T cell receptor beta chains sequenced from a single sample in a study of blood T cell repertoires in COVID-19. Sequenced by immunoSEQ multiplex PCR; TCRdb stores in-frame clones only, minus some. The table lists some 100,000 clones, around 84% of them singletons, with 7% to 9% in the top ten. Sequenced: peripheral blood. The receptor source for this set is a woman over 75 with active or convalescent COVID-19.

V gene TRBV10-2 combines with J gene TRBJ2-1; possibly TRBD2 for D (5 bases). The CDR3 length is 12 residues. CDR1 is WSHSY, CDR2 SAAADI, per germline. V dropped 0 bases and J dropped 12 bases, with 9 bases sitting between them. CDR3: CASSESEGVQFF. CDR3 nucleotide sequence: TGCGCCAGCAGTGAGTCCGAGGGTGTGCAGTTCTTC.

CDR3: CASSPSGYQETQYF. In nucleotides, the CDR3 is TGTGCCAGCAGCCCTAGCGGCTACCAAGAGACCCAGTACTTC. The chain has TRBV9 and TRBJ2-5, with 7 bases identical to TRBD2. Germline CDR1 and CDR2: SGDLS and YYNGEE. Unmatched junction bases numbered 3, after V lost 4 bases and J lost 0 bases. This CDR3 is 14 amino acids long.

V gene TRBV5-1 combines with J gene TRBJ2-7, with 12 bases matching TRBD2. CDR3 length: 15 residues. Germline CDR1 reads SGHRS; CDR2 reads YFSETQ. The trim removed 4 bases at V and 5 bases at J, leaving 7 bases unmatched. CDR3 amino acids: CASSARLAGANEQYF. In DNA form, the CDR3 reads TGCGCCAGCAGCGCCCGACTAGCGGGAGCCAACGAGCAGTACTTC.

This clone was seen a few times. CDR3 region: CASSPGTENEKLFF. The CDR3 coding sequence is TGTGCCAGCTCACCCGGGACAGAGAATGAAAAACTGTTTTTT. This chain links TRBV18 with TRBJ1-4; 7 nucleotides match TRBD1. CDR1 is KGHSH, CDR2 LQKENI, per germline. The CDR3 consists of 14 residues. J was trimmed by 5 bases and V by 3 bases; bases with no gene match: 3.

The chain is built from TRBV5-1 and TRBJ1-6, with TRBD1 matching 8 bases. This CDR3 comprises 14 residues. The ends lost 4 bases at V and 10 bases at J; junction bases unmatched: 7. The germline V gene has CDR1 SGHRS and CDR2 YFSETQ. The CDR3 region has the DNA TGCGCCAGCAGCGCGACAGGGGTTGGGTCACCCCTCCACTTT. Protein sequence: CASSATGVGSPLHF.

The rearrangement uses TRBV2 and TRBJ2-1, with 7 bases aligning to TRBD2. CDR3 length equals 14 residues. Trimming cost V 2 bases and J 5 bases; bases outside gene matches: 3. Germline V gene sequence: CDR1 SNHLY, CDR2 FYNNEI. CDR3 coding DNA: TGTGCCAGCAGTGAATGGGACTACAACAATGAGCAGTTCTTC. Its protein is CASSEWDYNNEQFF.

The J gene is TRBJ2-7, the V gene TRBV29-1, with TRBD1 matching 8 bases. This CDR3 contains 16 residues. With V trimmed by 4 bases and J by 6 bases, 17 bases remained unmatched. Germline assignment: CDR1 SQVTM and CDR2 ANQGSEA. The CDR3 is CSVGASPGAGGFEQYF. DNA for the CDR3: TGCAGCGTTGGTGCCTCCCCAGGCGCAGGGGGCTTCGAGCAGTACTTC.

This chain links TRBV27 with TRBJ1-2; 9 nucleotides line up with TRBD1. Germline loops: CDR1 MNHEY, CDR2 SMNVEV (reference sequence). The length of the CDR3 is 15 residues. Trimming cost V 3 bases and J 1 base; bases outside gene matches: 3. The CDR3 DNA sequence: TGTGCCAGCAGTTTGACAGGGGGTAGTAACTATGGCTACACCTTC. Translation: CASSLTGGSNYGYTF.